The present TCR beta chain was sequenced within a study of T cell changes during pregnancy in multiple sclerosis. Clones were sequenced by immunoSEQ multiplex PCR, and TCRdb holds only the in-frame ones, with some missing. The sample shows tens of thousands of clones, around 92% of them seen only once. CDR1 is ENHRY and CDR2 is SYGVKD in the germline V gene. Trimming stripped 11 bases from V and 1 base from J, with 9 bases between. The CDR3 totals 12 residues. Source: peripheral blood, taken before pregnancy. The J gene is TRBJ1-3, the V gene TRBV10-3; D not resolved. The sequence derives from a female donor with multiple sclerosis, enrolled in a pregnancy study. CDR3: CASGGSGNTIYF. In DNA, the CDR3 is TGTGCCTCGGGTGGATCTGGAAACACCATATATTTT.